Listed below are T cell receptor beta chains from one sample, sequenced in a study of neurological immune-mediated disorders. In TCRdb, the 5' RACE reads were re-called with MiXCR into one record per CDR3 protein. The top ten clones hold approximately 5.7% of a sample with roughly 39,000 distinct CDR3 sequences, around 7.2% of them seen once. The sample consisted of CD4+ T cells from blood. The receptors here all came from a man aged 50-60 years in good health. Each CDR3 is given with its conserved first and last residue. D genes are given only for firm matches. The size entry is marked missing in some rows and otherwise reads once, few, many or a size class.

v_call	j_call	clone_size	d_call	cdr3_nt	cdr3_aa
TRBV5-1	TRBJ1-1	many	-	TGCGCCAGCAGCTTCGACAACCAAGCTTTCTTT	CASSFDNQAFF
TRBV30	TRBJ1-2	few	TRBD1	TGTGCCTGGGGGCAGGGGGAGGGTACCTATGGCTACACCTTC	CAWGQGEGTYGYTF
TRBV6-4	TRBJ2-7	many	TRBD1	TGTGCCAGCAGTGTTCGTTGGGGACAGGGGGCTCTGGGGGGTGACCCGACTACCTACGAGCAGTACTTC	CASSVRWGQGALGGDPTTYEQYF
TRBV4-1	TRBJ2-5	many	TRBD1	TGCGCCAGCAGCCATGACACCGGGACAGCGGTGGAGACCCAGTACTTC	CASSHDTGTAVETQYF
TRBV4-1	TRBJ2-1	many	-	TGCGCCAGCAGCCAACCGAGGGGACTCCGGCTCTTC	CASSQPRGLRLF
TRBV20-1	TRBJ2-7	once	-	TGCAGTGCTACCCCGGGTTACGAGCAGTACTTC	CSATPGYEQYF
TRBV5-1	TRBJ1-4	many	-	TGCGCCAGCAGCTTGATACAGGGAGGGGAAAAACTGTTTTTT	CASSLIQGGEKLFF
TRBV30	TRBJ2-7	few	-	TGTGCCTGGAGTGTGGGCAGCCCCTACGAGCAGTACTTC	CAWSVGSPYEQYF
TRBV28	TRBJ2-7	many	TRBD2	TGTGCCAGCAGTAAAATTCTCGGGACTAGCGGGAGGGTCCGCTCCTACGAGCAGTACTTC	CASSKILGTSGRVRSYEQYF
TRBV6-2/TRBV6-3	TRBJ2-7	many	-	TGTGCCAGCAGCCAGGCGGTTAGAACCTACGAGCAGTACTTC	CASSQAVRTYEQYF
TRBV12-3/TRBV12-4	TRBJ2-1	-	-	TGTGCCAGCAGGGTTAGCGGTCCCTCCTACAATGAGCAGTTCTTC	CASRVSGPSYNEQFF
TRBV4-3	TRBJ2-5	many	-	TGCGCCAGCAGCCACACTCCCAGGACTCAGACCCAGTACTTC	CASSHTPRTQTQYF
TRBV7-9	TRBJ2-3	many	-	TGTGCCAGCAGCCCCCCGGGGGAGCGGAGCACAGATACGCAGTATTTT	CASSPPGERSTDTQYF
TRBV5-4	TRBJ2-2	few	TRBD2	TGTGCCAGCAGCATCCTAGCGGGGAAGAACACCGGGGAGCTGTTTTTT	CASSILAGKNTGELFF
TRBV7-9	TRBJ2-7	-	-	TGTGCCAGCAGCTTTCACGGGTATGACGAGCAGTACTTC	CASSFHGYDEQYF
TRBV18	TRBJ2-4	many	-	TGTGCCAGCTCACCACGTAGGGGGGCGAACATTCAGTACTTC	CASSPRRGANIQYF
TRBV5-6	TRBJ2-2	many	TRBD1	TGTGCCAGCAGCTTGGTGGACAGGGGAACCGGGGAGCTGTTTTTT	CASSLVDRGTGELFF